This T cell receptor (beta chain) comes out of a study of molecular identifiers for immune sequencing clone quantification. About the study: RNA, taken in replicates from around 18,000 or 91,000 naive CD8 cells, was split five ways, with four sequenced.

Findings of the study overall: Jurkat TCR RNA spiked in from one cell could reportedly be detected among about a million naive cells.

This clonotype was detected ten times or more. Its antigen remains unknown. TCRdb used MiXCR to reprocess the PCR reads, holding one entry per CDR3 protein. In the table there are 490,000 or so distinct CDR3 sequences, 25% of which are singletons. With 6 bases removed from V and 1 base from J, the gap between germline ends came to 9 bases. Germline CDR1 is LNHDA and CDR2 is SQIVND (reference sequence). The CDR3 loop spans 14 amino acids. The source material was naive CD8+ T cells from blood, with Jurkat cell RNA spiked in. Subset in this sample: FACS-sorted CD8+CD4-CCR7+CD45RA+ naive T cells. This chain uses TRBV19 with TRBJ2-2; D is possibly TRBD1 (6 bases). The TCR sequence derives from a human donor in good health. Some libraries in this study had Jurkat cell RNA spiked in. CDR3 amino acids: CASSTGQNTGELFF. CDR3 coding DNA: TGTGCCAGTAGCACGGGACAGAACACCGGGGAGCTGTTTTTT.